This paragraph reports one T cell receptor beta chain. The data belong to a study of CD8 T cells in ankylosing spondylitis. With molecular barcodes, quantitative 5'-RACE was used to make the TCR beta libraries. From the 5' RACE reads, TCRdb called clonotypes with MiXCR, one entry per CDR3 protein. This repertoire shows around 35,000 distinct CDR3 sequences, around 15% found once; its top ten account for roughly 32%. There are 14 residues in the CDR3. Germline V gives CDR1 SGHNT, CDR2 YYREEE (reference sequence). V lost 4 bases and J lost 4, with 14 bases in between. The clonotype was recovered from a male donor with ankylosing spondylitis. Material for sequencing was synovial fluid, either unsorted or a sorted T cell fraction (not recorded which). The chain is built from TRBV5-4 and TRBJ1-2; possible D gene TRBD1, 6 bases. CDR3 sequence reads: CASSLRGGGYGYTF. CDR3 bases: TGTGCCAGCAGCCTGAGAGGGGGGGGCTATGGCTACACCTTC.